What follows is one T cell receptor beta chain and its context. The target antigen is unknown. This specimen belongs to a study of T cells in localized non-small cell lung cancer. General study results and limits: Adjacent lung had a median approximately 57 of the 100 largest tumor clones. Maximal T cell clonality occurred in uninvolved adjacent lung, with tumor ranking below it.

TCRdb's table, derived via immunoSEQ multiplex PCR, lists solely in-frame clones and lacks some. This sample has approximately 22,000 clones, with about 90% found just once. V was pared by 5 bases and J by 4 bases, with 14 bases between. CDR3 size: 14 residues. The germline CDR1 and CDR2 sequences are SNHLY and FYNNEI. The clonotype originates from a male donor at least 60 years old with stage I squamous cell lung carcinoma. The chain recombines TRBV2 with TRBJ2-5, with a possible D match to TRBD2 (5 bases). Sequenced here: peripheral blood, sampled before any cancer treatment. The CDR3 loop reads CASSPRGRPETQYF. The CDR3, as DNA: TGTGCCAGCAGTCCCCGAGGGCGCCCAGAGACCCAGTACTTC.